The present entry profiles one T cell receptor beta chain with its context. This CDR3 region has 13 residues. Trimming shortened V by 8 bases and J by 5 bases, and 15 bases separated the two germline ends. CDR1 and CDR2 (germline): MNHEY, SVGAGI. This sample is part of a study of blood T cell repertoires in COVID-19. At the level of the study: Acute-phase and convalescent COVID-19 samples originated in the United States, Italy and Spain.

Data came from immunoSEQ multiplex PCR; TCRdb stores just in-frame clones and leaves some out. The data show more than 45,000 clones, 70% to 85% seen once. The TCR was taken from a human donor in a cohort sampled during active COVID-19. The rearrangement links TRBV6-5 to TRBJ2-5; maybe TRBD1 (6 bases). The sequencing input was peripheral blood. CDR3 sequence reads: CASSSQGLETQYF. CDR3 bases: TGTGCCAGCTCCAGCCAGGGGCTGGAGACCCAGTACTTC.